The entry below gives a single TCR beta chain sequence along with its context. This clone has a handful of counts. This clone's antigen is unknown. Base-call qualities are not available, and no considerably larger clone is one nucleotide away. Libraries were made using the immunoSEQ multiplex PCR assay. The multiplex PCR relied on a mix of 60 forward primers for TCR Vbeta segments and 13 reverse primers for TCR Jbeta segments. The CDR3 region of rearranged TCR beta genes was amplified from genomic DNA by a multiplex PCR assay. On the Illumina HiSeq System, the amplified TCR beta libraries were sequenced as 87-base-pair reads. The paper's processing steps were these. Across the 500 to 850 repertoires, a later analysis counted around 80 million unique TCR beta chains, 9.5 million to 12 million of which were shared by at least two donors. A nearest-neighbor algorithm error-corrected the raw reads and collapsed the reads into unique sequences, merging closely related sequences to remove PCR and sequencing errors. Alignment of CDR3 sequences to IMGT reference sequences was used to assign V, D and J gene segments. For a sequence to be retained, at least a six-nucleotide match to both a V gene segment and a J gene segment was required. Rearrangements were called productive when the CDR3 lacked stop codons and stayed in frame with V and J; all others were non-productive. Following IMGT convention, CDR3 was defined as the stretch from the second conserved V-encoded cysteine up to the conserved J-encoded phenylalanine. The earlier analysis of approximately 590 of the donors excluded any sequence lacking an unambiguous match to a single V gene segment. In an earlier analysis of approximately 590 of the donors, a V segment was called functional when productive rearrangements were above 56.7%, and segregating when the standard deviation between donors exceeded 5%. A statistical classification framework was built to diagnose cytomegalovirus status from the catalog of TCR beta chain sequences. A later analysis assigned V and J genes by comparing TCR nucleotide sequences with IMGT/GENE-DB human TR gene sequences. A later analysis assigned CDR3 sequences and most-parsimonious VDJ recombination scenarios with the TCRdist pipeline. In a later analysis, each TCR beta chain was defined by its CDR3 amino acid sequence together with its V-gene family, and reads lacking a unique V-gene family were excluded. As a way to deal with suspected cross-contamination and a sequencing artifact, a later analysis dropped 500 to 700 nucleotide sequences that were highly shared and had low generation probability. In a later analysis, a clonal expansion index for each public chain was calculated from normalized within-repertoire ranks of inferred template counts. A later analysis computed generation probabilities with a VDJ recombination model fitted to out-of-frame rearrangements, and checked the results against IGoR. A later analysis scored TCR-TCR, TCR-HLA and TCR-CMV co-occurrence with hypergeometric tests, applying a repertoire-size bias correction to TCR pairs. False discovery rates were estimated in a later analysis by permuting HLA or CMV assignments 20 times. In a later analysis, co-occurring TCRs were grouped using DBSCAN, and TCRdist sequence similarity was added for clustering within HLA-allele-positive subsets. Co-occurrence clustering excluded repertoires with fewer than 30,000 or more than 120,000 public chains, plus five with anomalous nucleotide sharing. TCRdb re-hosts the immuneACCESS table, in-frame sequences only. Its copies lack some clones; in the studies checked, an unresolved V gene accounts for under half of them, and the cause for the rest is not known. The D gene and trimming were derived from the DNA, and the V and J assignments and clone size from that table. This sample lists roughly 97,000 clones; over 60% were detected once. Together, the top ten hold around 5% of the sample.

In total, roughly 710 healthy bone marrow donors made up the cohort. At the time of sampling, every cohort member was nominally healthy, though immune exposures that went unrecorded were likely present. The donor tested CMV seropositive, placing the donor among the 250 to 300 seropositive members of the cohort. A peripheral blood sample was collected from each donor, and TCR beta sequencing was performed on peripheral blood mononuclear cells. Genomic DNA extraction from the blood cell samples was performed with the Qiagen DNeasy Blood Extraction Kit. The data were taken from a study of cytomegalovirus exposure and HLA in healthy donors (dated by TCRdb to 2016 to 2017). General notes on the study: An earlier analysis of several hundred of the donors reported about 260 Gb of sequence data and 117 million unique TCR beta sequences obtained from about 179 million T cells. All discovery cohort repertoires had been generated using a single sequencing platform. The study combined high-throughput TCR immunosequencing, statistical association of individual TCRs with disease status, and machine learning to predict cytomegalovirus infection status. Roughly 300 gigabases of sequencing data and 70 million to 100 million unique TCR sequences made up an early release that covered approximately 650 HLA-typed donors. To decide whether each TCR beta V gene segment behaved as functional or pseudogenic, an earlier analysis of approximately 600 of the donors relied on high-throughput TCR beta sequencing. A separate validation cohort of over a hundred different subjects was used in addition to the roughly 700-subject first cohort. In a later analysis, previously published TCR beta repertoires from 550 to 750 donors were re-analyzed and high-resolution HLA genotyping was added so that TCR occurrence patterns could be studied. Rather than drawing on any new phenotypic data, the later analysis identified candidate immune exposures from TCR beta sequences and the way those sequences occurred across donors. Across roughly 420 genotyped donors of the cohort, an average of approximately 200,000 unique TCR beta nucleotide sequences per donor were sequenced, and around 19% of those sequences were non-productive. The aim of the study was to test whether cataloging public T cell receptors could identify signatures of past pathogen exposure. The number of donors typed differed by locus, with roughly 620-630 for A, B, C, DRB1 and DQB1, 522 for DQA1, 606 for DPA1, and 472 for DPB1. Of the 398 genotyped donors, approximately 80% were placed in the genetic ancestry cluster associated with self-reported Caucasian donors. A later genetic analysis used genome-wide SNP genotypes for 398 of the 666 donors, treating that subset as a discovery cohort. Alongside the repertoire data, information on donor age, sex, ethnicity and CMV serostatus was compiled. Class I and class II HLA loci were covered by the typing at four-digit resolution. Roughly 5 DR-DQ haplotypes were handled as single units for association and clustering because linkage in the cohort was strong. The study used immunosequencing to profile the T cell repertoires of hundreds of subjects and linked those repertoires to cytomegalovirus serostatus. General findings and caveats noted by the study authors: A group of highly shared sequence variants was considered likely to be a technical artifact of the sequencing pipeline. Immune exposure information for the cohort was limited to CMV serostatus. A further reported finding was that TCR beta sequences accurately predicted the HLA-A and HLA-B alleles for most subjects in the first cohort. Most TCR sequences were seen in very few donors, while some public TCRs were found in many individuals. Linkage disequilibrium might explain the correlated functional status among segregating V segments, but an unknown experimental factor could not be excluded. Cytomegalovirus status was reported to be diagnosed by the classifier with high specificity and sensitivity in both the original and validation cohorts. The cohort was sequenced for TCR beta chains only, and without alpha or paired-chain data the features that could be detected were limited. At a false discovery rate of 0.05, a later analysis linked under 20,000 TCR beta sequences to specific HLA alleles. According to a later analysis, TCR association rates differed among HLA loci, with DRB1 alleles showing the most associated TCRs and HLA-C alleles showing the fewest. Seventeen rarely observed V segments, including chromosome 9 orphons, were excluded from the earlier analysis of a few hundred of the donors because counts were too low. According to a later analysis, most CMV-associated TCR beta chains appeared to be HLA-restricted, and the HLA associations seemed to be driven largely by CMV exposure. In a later genetic analysis, fewer N-insertions in productive TCRs were reported among donors in an Asian-associated ancestry cluster than the approximately 670-donor mean. In vitro tests confirmed that three of the cytomegalovirus-associated TCR beta chains recognize cytomegalovirus antigens. Some IMGT-functional V segments, including TRBV6-2 and TRBV6-3, could not be told apart with the 87-base-pair reads, so those segments were excluded. In a later analysis, HLA-associated TCR beta chains showed more clonal expansion and lower generation probabilities than non-associated chains that were equally common. V-gene and J-gene trimming of TCR beta chains was associated with a missense DCLRE1C variant in a later genetic analysis, and the association was replicated in an independent cohort. When HLA alleles, especially DR and DQ, strongly co-occurred, attributing TCR associations to individual alleles was difficult. Presence/absence analyses assumed roughly uniform sequencing depth across donors, an assumption that may not hold. It was suggested by the authors that the approach could potentially be generalized to other disease states and immunological phenotypes. In an earlier analysis of about 600 of the donors, most TCR beta V segments appeared in productive rearrangements about 87% or about 30% of the time, broadly matching IMGT annotations. A later analysis reported that several top co-occurrence clusters appeared linked to parvovirus B19, influenza, CMV and Epstein-Barr virus. The study listed 170 or so TCR beta chains as associated with cytomegalovirus. Because some donors lacked HLA typing at each locus, the association tests relied only on the typed subset.

From its cysteine to its phenylalanine, the CDR3 spans 15 amino acids. Solely the CDR3 DNA is kept, with 45 bases framed from the first base. CDR1 and CDR2 (ENHRY, SYGVKD) derive from the germline V gene. V is reduced by 6 bases and J by 7 bases, leaving a spacing of 16 bases between them. The source material was PBMCs. The source of this sequence is a woman aged 18-29 years in good health and CMV-seropositive. The chain links TRBV10-3 with TRBJ1-6; no D gene can be assigned with confidence. The DNA sequence follows: TGTGCCATCAGGCGAGAGGGCGCTTTGAATTCACCCCTCCACTTT. It specifies CAIRREGALNSPLHF.